This T cell receptor beta chain was recovered during a study of response to subunit inactivated influenza vaccine. Study observations and caveats: Every seasonal influenza vaccination brings in few new T cells, the authors suggested.

About this clonotype itself: The antigen is not known.

MiXCR, run by TCRdb on the RT-PCR reads, gives a single entry per CDR3 protein. This repertoire shows just over 300,000 distinct CDR3 sequences, roughly 20% found once; its top ten account for about a tenth. The sample here was PBMCs from blood, taken less than 22 months after vaccination. This TCR was sampled from a man aged 50 to 69 who received an inactivated influenza vaccine.

CDR3 sequence reads: CASSPFGGTDTEAFF. DNA for the CDR3: TGTGCCAGCAGCCCCTTTGGGGGGACCGACACTGAAGCTTTCTTT. This rearrangement joins TRBV3-1 to TRBJ1-1; TRBD1 might be the D (5 bases). The germline V and J ends were trimmed by 4 bases and 3 bases, with 15 bases remaining between them. The CDR3 totals 15 residues. The germline gives CDR1 LGHDT, CDR2 YNNKEL (reference sequence). The whole variable domain, remainder taken from reference TRBV3-1 and TRBJ1-1, is DTAVSQTPKYLVTQMGNDKSIKCEQNLGHDTMYWYKQDSKKFLKIMFSYNNKELIINETVPNRFSPKSPDKAHLNLHINSLELGDSAVYFCASSPFGGTDTEAFFGQGTRLTVV.